These T cell receptor beta chains were read from a single sample in a study of blood T cells in healthy people across ages. TCRdb analysed the 5' RACE reads with MiXCR anew, one entry per CDR3 protein. The table lists around 700,000 distinct CDR3 sequences, roughly 25% of them singletons. These data were likewise used in another study, on T cells of mothers and their children.

Sequenced input: blood. Source of these receptors: a boy aged 10-17 years in good health. Both conserved end residues are part of each CDR3. A D gene is named only where the DNA matches it firmly. Only part of the rows carry a size: once, few, many, or a class if the clone is expanded.

d_gene	v_gene	abundance	j_gene	CDR3nt	CDR3aa
TRBD1	TRBV7-8	NA	TRBJ2-7	TGTGCCAGCAGCCCGATGACAGGGGGTCTTGGGTCCTACGAGCAGTACTTC	CASSPMTGGLGSYEQYF
NA	TRBV7-9	few	TRBJ2-5	TGTGCCAGCAGCTCCGCGACAGAAATTCAAGAGACCCAGTACTTC	CASSSATEIQETQYF
TRBD1	TRBV4-1	few	TRBJ1-1	TGCGCCAGCAGCCAATCGACAGGGATCACTGAAGCTTTCTTT	CASSQSTGITEAFF
TRBD1	TRBV2	NA	TRBJ1-2	TGTGCCAGCAGGCGGACAGGGCAGGGCTACACCTTC	CASRRTGQGYTF
NA	TRBV5-6	few	TRBJ1-2	TGTGCCAGCCTGGGCGGCGATGGCTACACCTTC	CASLGGDGYTF
TRBD1	TRBV29-1	few	TRBJ1-2	TGCAGCGTCCCAGGGGGGGTGCCCTATGGCTACACCTTC	CSVPGGVPYGYTF
TRBD1	TRBV9	NA	TRBJ2-1	TGTGTCAGCAGCGTAGAACAGGGGGGCTACAATGAGCAGTTCTTC	CVSSVEQGGYNEQFF
NA	TRBV12-3/TRBV12-4	NA	TRBJ2-1	TGTGCCAGCACCTTTAGGGGATTCAATGAGCAGTTCTTC	CASTFRGFNEQFF
NA	TRBV10-3	NA	TRBJ2-1	TGTGCCATCAGTGTAGAACCCAATGAGCAGTTCTTC	CAISVEPNEQFF
NA	TRBV28	few	TRBJ2-5	TGTGCCAGCAGTTTCGGACTGGGAAGAGAAGCGACCCAGTACTTC	CASSFGLGREATQYF
NA	TRBV29-1	NA	TRBJ2-3	TGCAGCGGCAGGGGGGGCAGCACAGATACGCAGTATTTT	CSGRGGSTDTQYF
NA	TRBV20-1	NA	TRBJ2-7	TGCAGTGCTAGACCCTCCTTGGCGGTCGAGCAGTACTTC	CSARPSLAVEQYF
TRBD2	TRBV24-1	NA	TRBJ2-1	TGTGCCACCAGTGCCTTCGGGGGGGGGAAAAATGAGCAGTTCTTC	CATSAFGGGKNEQFF
TRBD1	TRBV6-6	NA	TRBJ1-5	TGTGCCAGCAGCGACAGGGTTACTGAGCCCCAGCATTTT	CASSDRVTEPQHF
TRBD2	TRBV28	few	TRBJ2-7	TGTGCCAGCAGTGTAGCCCTGGCTAGCGGGAGCCCCTCCAATTACGAGCAGTACTTC	CASSVALASGSPSNYEQYF
TRBD1	TRBV7-8	few	TRBJ2-7	TGTGCCAGCAGCCTGACAGGGAGTTACTACGAGCAGTACTTC	CASSLTGSYYEQYF
NA	TRBV4-1	few	TRBJ2-3	TGCGCCAGCAGCCAAGAACCACCTACTAGCACAGATACGCAGTATTTT	CASSQEPPTSTDTQYF